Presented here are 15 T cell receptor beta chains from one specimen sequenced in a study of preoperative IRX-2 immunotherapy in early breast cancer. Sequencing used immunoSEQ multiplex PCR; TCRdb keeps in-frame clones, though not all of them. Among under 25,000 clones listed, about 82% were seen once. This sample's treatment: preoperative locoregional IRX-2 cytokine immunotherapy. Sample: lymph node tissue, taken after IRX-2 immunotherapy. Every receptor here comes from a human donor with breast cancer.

The CDR3 sequence: CASKRQGLVGTEAFF. The CDR3 region has the DNA TGCGCCAGCAAAAGACAGGGGCTGGTGGGAACTGAAGCTTTCTTT. The rearrangement uses TRBV10-2 and TRBJ1-1; 8 bases fit TRBD1. Trimming at V came to 7 bases and at J to 5 bases, leaving 12 bases not matched to a gene. Germline loops: CDR1 WSHSY, CDR2 SAAADI. The CDR3 has 15 amino acids.

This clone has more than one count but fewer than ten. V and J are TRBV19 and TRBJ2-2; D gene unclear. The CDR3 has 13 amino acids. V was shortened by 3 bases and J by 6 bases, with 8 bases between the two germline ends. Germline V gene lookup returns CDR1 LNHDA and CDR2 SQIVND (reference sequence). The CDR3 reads CASSILQAGELFF. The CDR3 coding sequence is TGTGCCAGTAGTATTTTGCAGGCCGGGGAGCTGTTTTTT. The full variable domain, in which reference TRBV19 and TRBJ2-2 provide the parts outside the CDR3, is DGGITQSPKYLFRKEGQNVTLSCEQNLNHDAMYWYRQDPGQGLRLIYYSQIVNDFQKGDIAEGYSVSREKKESFPLTVTSAQKNPTAFYLCASSILQAGELFFGEGSRLTVL.

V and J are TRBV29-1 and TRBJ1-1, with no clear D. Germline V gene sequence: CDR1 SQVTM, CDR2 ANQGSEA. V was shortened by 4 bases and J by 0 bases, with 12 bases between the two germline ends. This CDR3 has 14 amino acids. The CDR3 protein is CSVGPGILNTEAFF. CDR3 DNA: TGCAGCGTTGGCCCGGGTATCTTGAACACTGAAGCTTTCTTT.

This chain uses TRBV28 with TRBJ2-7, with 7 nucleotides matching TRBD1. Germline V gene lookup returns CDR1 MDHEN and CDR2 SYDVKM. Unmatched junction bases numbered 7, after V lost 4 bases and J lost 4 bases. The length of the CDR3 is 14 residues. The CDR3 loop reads CASSYPGQIYEQYF. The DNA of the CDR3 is TGTGCCAGCAGTTATCCGGGACAGATATACGAGCAGTACTTC.

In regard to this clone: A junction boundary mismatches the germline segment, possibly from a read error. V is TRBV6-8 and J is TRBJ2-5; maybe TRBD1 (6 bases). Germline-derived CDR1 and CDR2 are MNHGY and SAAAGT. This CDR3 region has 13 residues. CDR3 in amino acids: CAISGTPQETQYF. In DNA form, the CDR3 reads TGTGCCATCAGTGGGACACCACAAGAGACCCAGTACTTC.

The CDR3 DNA reads as TGCGCCAGCAGCTTCCGGGACAGCCAAGAGACCCAGTACTTC. This codes for CASSFRDSQETQYF. The chain uses TRBV5-1 and TRBJ2-5, with 7 bases aligning to TRBD1. CDR3 length equals 14 residues. CDR1 SGHRS and CDR2 YFSETQ come from the germline V gene. V shed 2 bases and J 1 base; nucleotides not matched to a gene: 2.

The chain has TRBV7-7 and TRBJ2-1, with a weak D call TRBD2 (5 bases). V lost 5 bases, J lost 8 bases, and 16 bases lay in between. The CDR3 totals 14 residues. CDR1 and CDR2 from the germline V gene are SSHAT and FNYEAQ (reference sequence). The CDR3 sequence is CASSARGDPDEQFF. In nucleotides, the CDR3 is TGTGCCAGCAGCGCCCGGGGAGATCCCGATGAGCAGTTCTTC.

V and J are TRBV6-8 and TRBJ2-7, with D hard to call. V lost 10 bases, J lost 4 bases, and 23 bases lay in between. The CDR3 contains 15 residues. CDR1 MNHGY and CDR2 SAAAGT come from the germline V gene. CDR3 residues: CAIKVIRPPGYEQYF. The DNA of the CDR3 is TGTGCCATCAAGGTCATAAGGCCCCCAGGATACGAGCAGTACTTC.

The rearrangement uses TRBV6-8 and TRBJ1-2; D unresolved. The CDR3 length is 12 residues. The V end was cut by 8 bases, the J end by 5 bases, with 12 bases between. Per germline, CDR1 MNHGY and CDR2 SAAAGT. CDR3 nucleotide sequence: TGTGCCAGCCCGGCAGGACCTTATGGCTACACCTTC. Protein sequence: CASPAGPYGYTF.

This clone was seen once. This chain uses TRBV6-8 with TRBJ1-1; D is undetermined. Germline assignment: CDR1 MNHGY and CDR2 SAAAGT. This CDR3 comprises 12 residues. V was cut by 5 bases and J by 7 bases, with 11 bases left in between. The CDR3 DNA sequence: TGTGCCAGCAGTCCCCCTGAGGGTGAAGCTTTCTTT. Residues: CASSPPEGEAFF.

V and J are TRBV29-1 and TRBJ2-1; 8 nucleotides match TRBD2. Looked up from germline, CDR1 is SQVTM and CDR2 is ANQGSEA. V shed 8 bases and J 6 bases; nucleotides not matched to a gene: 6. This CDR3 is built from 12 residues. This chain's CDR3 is CSTWSGSNEQFF. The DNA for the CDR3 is TGCAGCACCTGGAGCGGGAGCAATGAGCAGTTCTTC.

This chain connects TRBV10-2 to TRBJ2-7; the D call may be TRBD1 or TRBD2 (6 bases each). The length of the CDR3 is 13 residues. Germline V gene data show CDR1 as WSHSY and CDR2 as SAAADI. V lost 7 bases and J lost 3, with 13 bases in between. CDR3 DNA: TGCGCCAGCACTAAGGGGGGCCACTACGAGCAGTACTTC. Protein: CASTKGGHYEQYF.

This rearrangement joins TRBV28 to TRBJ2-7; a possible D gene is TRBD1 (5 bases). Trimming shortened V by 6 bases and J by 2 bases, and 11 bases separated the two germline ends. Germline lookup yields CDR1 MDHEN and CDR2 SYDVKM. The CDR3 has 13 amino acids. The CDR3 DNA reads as TGTGCCAGCAGCTTAGACAGCCCCTACGAGCAGTACTTC. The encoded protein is CASSLDSPYEQYF. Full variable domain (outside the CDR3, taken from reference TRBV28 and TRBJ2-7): DVKVTQSSRYLVKRTGEKVFLECVQDMDHENMFWYRQDPGLGLRLIYFSYDVKMKEKGDIPEGYSVSREKKERFSLILESASTNQTSMYLCASSLDSPYEQYFGPGTRLTVT.

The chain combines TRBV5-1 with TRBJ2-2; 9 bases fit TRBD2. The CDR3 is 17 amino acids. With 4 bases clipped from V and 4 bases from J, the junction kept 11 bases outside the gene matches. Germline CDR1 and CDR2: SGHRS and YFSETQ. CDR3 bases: TGCGCCAGCAGCCCGGTGGCGGGAGGGCCGAGCACCGGGGAGCTGTTTTTT. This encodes CASSPVAGGPSTGELFF.

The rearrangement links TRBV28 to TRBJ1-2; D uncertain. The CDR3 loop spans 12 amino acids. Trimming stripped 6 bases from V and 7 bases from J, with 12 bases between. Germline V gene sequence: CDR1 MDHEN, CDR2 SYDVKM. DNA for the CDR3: TGTGCCAGCAGATCACCGTTTGGTGGCTACACCTTC. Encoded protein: CASRSPFGGYTF.